A single sample is the source of the 10 T cell receptor beta chains below, sequenced in a study of cytomegalovirus exposure and HLA in healthy donors. In the PCR, 60 Vbeta and 13 Jbeta primers were used. Sequenced by immunoSEQ multiplex PCR; TCRdb stores in-frame clones only, minus some. The sample shows about 90,000 clones, 60% to 80% of them seen only once. The sample comprised PBMCs. The source of these receptors is a woman aged 50 to 60 in good health and CMV-seropositive.

This clone was recorded a few times. V is TRBV2 and J is TRBJ2-3; 15 nucleotides line up with TRBD2. The germline CDR1 and CDR2 sequences are SNHLY and FYNNEI. J was trimmed by 5 bases and V by 5 bases; bases with no gene match: 5. The CDR3 extends over 16 amino acids. The DNA for the CDR3 is TGTGCCAGCAGTAACGGGGGACTAGCGGGGGGAGATACGCAGTATTTT. Encoded protein: CASSNGGLAGGDTQYF.

The chain employs TRBV5-1 and TRBJ2-5; TRBD2 aligns across 10 bases. The CDR3 extends over 16 amino acids. After removal of 2 bases from V and 7 bases from J, the junction contained 11 bases not matched to a gene. Germline values: CDR1 SGHRS, CDR2 YFSETQ. The DNA of the CDR3 is TGCGCCAGCAGCTTTCTACTAGCGGGGTCGGAATGGACCCAGTACTTC. It encodes CASSFLLAGSEWTQYF.

On this clone: One junction end disagrees with the germline gene, perhaps due to a read error. The gene calls are TRBV25-1 and TRBJ1-4; D call uncertain. CDR3 size: 13 residues. Germline V lookup: CDR1 MGHDK, CDR2 SYGVNS. The CDR3: CVSSPAGFGKLFF. Written as DNA, the CDR3 is TGTGTCAGCTCCCCGGCAGGTTTCGGAAAACTGTTTTTT.

The V gene is TRBV7-2, the J gene TRBJ2-7, with TRBD2 as a possible D gene (6 bases). V was pared by 5 bases and J by 3 bases, with 17 bases between. The CDR3 sequence is 15 residues long. Germline assignment: CDR1 SGHTA and CDR2 FQGNSA. The CDR3 sequence is CASSPEGLGGYEQYF. In DNA, the CDR3 is TGTGCCAGCAGCCCGGAGGGGTTAGGAGGCTACGAGCAGTACTTC.

This rearrangement joins TRBV2 to TRBJ2-1; TRBD2 agrees at 10 bases. The germline V gene encodes CDR1 SNHLY and CDR2 FYNNEI. The trim removed 2 bases at V and 7 bases at J, leaving 2 bases unmatched. The CDR3 covers 14 residues. DNA for the CDR3: TGTGCCAGCAGTGAACTAGCGGGAGTAAATGAGCAGTTCTTC. Protein sequence: CASSELAGVNEQFF.

The V gene is TRBV2, the J gene TRBJ2-2; a possible D gene is TRBD2 (5 bases). The CDR3 length is 13 residues. V gave up 6 bases and J gave up 7 bases, with 12 bases separating them. Germline-derived CDR1 and CDR2 are SNHLY and FYNNEI. As DNA, the CDR3 is TGTGCCAGCAGGGAGGACTTACTCGGGGAGCTGTTTTTT. Translating gives CASREDLLGELFF.

The genes are TRBV6-5 and TRBJ1-5; D gene ambiguous. Germline CDR1 and CDR2: MNHEY and SVGAGI. The CDR3 covers 12 residues. Trimming left V 8 bases short and J 8 bases short, with 13 bases between. The CDR3 spells CASGKVSEPQHF. CDR3 nucleotides: TGTGCCAGCGGTAAAGTCAGCGAGCCCCAGCATTTT.

This clone was seen only once. The rearrangement links TRBV7-2 to TRBJ2-7, with a tentative D call TRBD2 (5 bases). Germline CDR1 SGHTA, CDR2 FQGNSA. V lost 1 base and J 2 bases, leaving 9 bases between the germline ends. This CDR3 is built from 14 residues. CDR3: CASSLGSGTYEQYF. CDR3 nucleotide sequence: TGTGCCAGCAGCTTAGGCTCGGGAACCTACGAGCAGTACTTC.

This chain joins TRBV23-1 and TRBJ2-5; unclear D gene. TRBV23-1 is designated an ORF whose function remains uncertain. The CDR3 consists of 9 residues. The V gene lost 0 bases and the J gene lost 13 bases, with 3 bases spanning the gap. This CDR3 is CASSQSRYF. CDR3 coding DNA: TGCGCCAGCAGTCAATCGCGGTACTTC.

In this sample, this clone turned up a few times. The chain has TRBV28 and TRBJ1-1; the D gene is possibly TRBD1 (6 bases). Germline V gene sequence: CDR1 MDHEN, CDR2 SYDVKM. The V and J ends lost 3 bases and 1 base respectively, with 12 bases between them. This CDR3 comprises 15 residues. CDR3 in DNA: TGTGCCAGCAGTTTTTTACAGGGCCCGAACACTGAAGCTTTCTTT. It specifies CASSFLQGPNTEAFF.